Here is one TCR beta chain with its context. The data stem from a study of T cell changes during pregnancy in multiple sclerosis. Germline V lookup: CDR1 SEHNR, CDR2 FQNEAQ (reference sequence). The J segment lost 5 bases and the V segment lost 6 bases, leaving 7 bases of the junction unmatched. CDR3 size: 14 residues. TCRdb's table, derived via immunoSEQ multiplex PCR, lists solely in-frame clones and lacks some. The table shows more than 80,000 clones, with more than 90% occurring only once. This TCR derives from a female donor with multiple sclerosis, enrolled in a pregnancy study. Sample: peripheral blood, taken in the second trimester of pregnancy. The chain is built from TRBV7-9 and TRBJ1-1; 9 bases are a match to TRBD1. In DNA, the CDR3 is TGTGCCAGCAGGGGGGACAGGGATGTTACTGAAGCTTTCTTT. Residues: CASRGDRDVTEAFF.